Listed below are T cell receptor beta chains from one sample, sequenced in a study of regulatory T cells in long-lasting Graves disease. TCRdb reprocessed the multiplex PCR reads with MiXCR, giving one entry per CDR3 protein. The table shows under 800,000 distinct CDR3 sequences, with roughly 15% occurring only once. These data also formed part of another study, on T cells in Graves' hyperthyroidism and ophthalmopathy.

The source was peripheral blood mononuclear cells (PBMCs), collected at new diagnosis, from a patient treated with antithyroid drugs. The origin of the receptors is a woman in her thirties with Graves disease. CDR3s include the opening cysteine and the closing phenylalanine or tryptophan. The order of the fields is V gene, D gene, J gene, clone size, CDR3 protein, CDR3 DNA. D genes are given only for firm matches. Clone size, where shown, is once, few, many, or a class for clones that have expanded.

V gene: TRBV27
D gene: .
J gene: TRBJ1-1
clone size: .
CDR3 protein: CASSAFPYAEAFF
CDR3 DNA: TGTGCCAGCAGTGCCTTCCCCTACGCTGAAGCTTTCTTT

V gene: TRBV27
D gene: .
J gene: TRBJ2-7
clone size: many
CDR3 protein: CASSNSDRREQYF
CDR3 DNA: TGTGCCAGCAGTAACTCGGACAGAAGAGAGCAGTACTTC

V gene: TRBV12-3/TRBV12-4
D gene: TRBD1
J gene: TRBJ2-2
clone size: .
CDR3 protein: CASRDHRGTGELFF
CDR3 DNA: TGTGCCAGCAGAGACCACAGGGGCACCGGGGAGCTGTTTTTT

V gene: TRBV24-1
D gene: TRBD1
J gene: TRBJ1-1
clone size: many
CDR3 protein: CATRDRMNTEAFF
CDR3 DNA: TGTGCCACCAGGGACAGGATGAACACTGAAGCTTTCTTT

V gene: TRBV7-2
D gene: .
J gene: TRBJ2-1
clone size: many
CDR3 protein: CASSLAVSGAVHNEQFF
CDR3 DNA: TGTGCCAGCAGCTTAGCGGTGAGTGGAGCGGTTCACAATGAGCAGTTCTTC

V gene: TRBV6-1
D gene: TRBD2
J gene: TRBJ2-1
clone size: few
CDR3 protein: CASKGLAKDEQFF
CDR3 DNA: TGTGCCAGCAAGGGACTAGCGAAGGATGAGCAGTTCTTC

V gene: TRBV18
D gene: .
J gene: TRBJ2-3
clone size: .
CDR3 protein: CASSEFSKSTDTQYF
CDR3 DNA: TGTGCCAGCTCGGAGTTCAGCAAGAGCACAGATACGCAGTATTTT

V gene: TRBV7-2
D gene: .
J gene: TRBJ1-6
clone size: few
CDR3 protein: CASSPREATSSPLHF
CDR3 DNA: TGTGCCAGCAGCCCCCGCGAGGCGACGAGCTCACCCCTCCACTTT

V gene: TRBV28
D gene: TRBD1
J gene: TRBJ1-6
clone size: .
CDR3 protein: CASSFPRRTGFNSPLHF
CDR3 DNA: TGTGCCAGCAGTTTCCCCCGCAGGACAGGGTTCAATTCACCCCTCCACTTT

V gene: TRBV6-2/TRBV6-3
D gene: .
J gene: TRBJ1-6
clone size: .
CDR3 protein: CASSREQGGSPLHF
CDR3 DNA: TGTGCCAGCTCAAGGGAGCAGGGAGGGTCACCCCTCCACTTT

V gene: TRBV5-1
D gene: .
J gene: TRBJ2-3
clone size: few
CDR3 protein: CASSLEATTDTQYF
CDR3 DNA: TGCGCCAGCAGCTTGGAAGCTACCACAGATACGCAGTATTTT

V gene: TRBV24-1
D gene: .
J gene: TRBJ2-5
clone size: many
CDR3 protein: CATSPASVQETQYF
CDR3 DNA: TGTGCCACCAGTCCGGCTAGCGTACAAGAGACCCAGTACTTC

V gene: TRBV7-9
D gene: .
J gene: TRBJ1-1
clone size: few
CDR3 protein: CASLAMSQEAFF
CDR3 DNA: TGTGCCAGCCTTGCGATGTCACAGGAAGCTTTCTTT

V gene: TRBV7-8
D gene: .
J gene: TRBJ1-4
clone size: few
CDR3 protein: CASSSRVTTNEKLFF
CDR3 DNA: TGTGCCAGCAGCTCTAGGGTCACAACTAATGAAAAACTGTTTTTT

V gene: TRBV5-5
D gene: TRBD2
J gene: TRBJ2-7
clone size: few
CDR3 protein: CASRYRSSGTYEQYF
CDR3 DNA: TGTGCCAGCAGATATAGGTCTAGCGGAACCTACGAGCAGTACTTC

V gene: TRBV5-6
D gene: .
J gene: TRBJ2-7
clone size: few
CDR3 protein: CASSLWAVSSYEQYF
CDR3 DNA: TGTGCCAGCAGCTTGTGGGCGGTAAGCTCCTACGAGCAGTACTTC

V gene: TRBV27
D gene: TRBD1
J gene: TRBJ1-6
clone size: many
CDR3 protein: CATSGGATSPLHF
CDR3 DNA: TGTGCCACCTCAGGGGGCGCGACTTCACCCCTCCACTTT

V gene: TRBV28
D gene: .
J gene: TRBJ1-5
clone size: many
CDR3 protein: CASREFVNQPQHF
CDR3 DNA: TGTGCCAGCAGGGAATTCGTGAATCAGCCCCAGCATTTT

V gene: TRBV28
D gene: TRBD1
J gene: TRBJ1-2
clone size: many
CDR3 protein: CASSSPGTGGAGYGYTF
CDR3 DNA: TGTGCCAGCTCATCACCGGGGACAGGGGGCGCAGGCTATGGCTACACCTTC

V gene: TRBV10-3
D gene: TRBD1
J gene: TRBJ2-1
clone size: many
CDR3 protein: CAISVGTGGYDEQFF
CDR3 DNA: TGTGCCATCAGTGTAGGGACAGGGGGATATGATGAGCAGTTCTTC

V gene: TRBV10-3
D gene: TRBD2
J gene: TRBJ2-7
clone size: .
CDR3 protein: CAIKLAGSYEQYF
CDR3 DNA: TGTGCCATCAAGCTAGCGGGCTCCTACGAGCAGTACTTC

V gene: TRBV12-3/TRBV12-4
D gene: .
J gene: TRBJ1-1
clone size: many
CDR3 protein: CASSSRGRGRDTEAFF
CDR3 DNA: TGTGCCAGCAGTTCCCGAGGCAGGGGAAGGGACACTGAAGCTTTCTTT

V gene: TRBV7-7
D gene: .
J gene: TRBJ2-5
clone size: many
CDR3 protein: CASSLALRVGETQYF
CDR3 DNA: TGTGCTAGCAGCTTAGCGCTTAGGGTTGGAGAGACCCAGTACTTC

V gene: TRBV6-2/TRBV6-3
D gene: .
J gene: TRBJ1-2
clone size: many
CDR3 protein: CASSLGRLEFYGYTF
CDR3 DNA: TGTGCCAGCAGTCTGGGGCGCCTAGAGTTCTATGGCTACACCTTC

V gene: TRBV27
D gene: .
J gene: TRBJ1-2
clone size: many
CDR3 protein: CASSPTEGPFNGYTF
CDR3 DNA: TGTGCCAGCAGTCCGACGGAGGGTCCTTTTAATGGCTACACCTTC

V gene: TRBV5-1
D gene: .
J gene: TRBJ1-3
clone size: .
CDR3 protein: CASSFGSEGNTIYF
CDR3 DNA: TGCGCCAGCAGCTTTGGATCTGAGGGAAACACCATATATTTT

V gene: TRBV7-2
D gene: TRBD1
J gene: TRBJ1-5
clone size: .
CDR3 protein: CASSSSGGTNQPQHF
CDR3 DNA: TGTGCCAGCAGCTCCTCAGGGGGAACCAATCAGCCCCAGCATTTT

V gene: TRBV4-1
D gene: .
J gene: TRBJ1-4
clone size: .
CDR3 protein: CASSQVLSSGAEKLFF
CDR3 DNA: TGCGCCAGCAGCCAAGTTTTATCTTCGGGGGCAGAAAAACTGTTTTTT

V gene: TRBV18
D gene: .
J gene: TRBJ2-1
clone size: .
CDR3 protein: CASSRGPPGQISQQFF
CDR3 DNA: TGTGCCAGCTCACGAGGTCCCCCGGGTCAAATCTCCCAGCAGTTCTTC

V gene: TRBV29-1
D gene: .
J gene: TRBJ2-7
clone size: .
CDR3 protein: CSSGDTYYEQYF
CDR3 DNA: TGCAGCTCGGGGGACACTTACTACGAGCAGTACTTC

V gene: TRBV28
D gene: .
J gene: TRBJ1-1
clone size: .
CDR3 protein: CASSPLQTNTEAFF
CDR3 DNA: TGTGCCAGCAGTCCTCTCCAGACCAACACTGAAGCTTTCTTT

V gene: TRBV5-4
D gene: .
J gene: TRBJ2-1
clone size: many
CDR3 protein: CASSLGGAPHEQFF
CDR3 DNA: TGTGCCAGCAGCTTGGGCGGAGCTCCCCATGAGCAGTTCTTC

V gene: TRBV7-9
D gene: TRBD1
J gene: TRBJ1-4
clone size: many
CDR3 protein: CASSLALGQINEKLFF
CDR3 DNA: TGTGCCAGCAGCCTAGCGTTGGGACAGATTAATGAAAAACTGTTTTTT

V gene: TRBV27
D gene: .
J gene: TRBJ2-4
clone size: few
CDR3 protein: CASSLGRANIQYF
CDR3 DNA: TGTGCCAGCAGTTTGGGCAGGGCGAACATTCAGTACTTC

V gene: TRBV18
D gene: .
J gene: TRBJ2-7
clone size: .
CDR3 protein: CASSPFRAHEQYF
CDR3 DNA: TGTGCCAGCTCACCATTCAGGGCCCACGAGCAGTACTTC

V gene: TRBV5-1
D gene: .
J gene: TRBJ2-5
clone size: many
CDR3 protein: CASSLGQSLETQYF
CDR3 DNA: TGCGCCAGCAGCCTCGGACAGTCTTTAGAGACCCAGTACTTC

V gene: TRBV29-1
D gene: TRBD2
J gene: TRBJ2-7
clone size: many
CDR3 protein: CSVVGGPKPGLAGSYEQYF
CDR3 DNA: TGCAGCGTTGTTGGGGGCCCCAAACCGGGACTAGCGGGATCCTACGAGCAGTACTTC

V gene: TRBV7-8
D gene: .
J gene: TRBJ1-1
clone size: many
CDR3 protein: CASSFGDRRTEAFF
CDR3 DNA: TGTGCCAGCAGCTTCGGGGATCGGAGAACTGAAGCTTTCTTT

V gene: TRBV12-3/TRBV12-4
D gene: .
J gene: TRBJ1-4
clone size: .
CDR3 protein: CASSLGLAGTNEKLFF
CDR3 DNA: TGTGCCAGCAGTTTAGGCTTGGCAGGTACTAATGAAAAACTGTTTTTT

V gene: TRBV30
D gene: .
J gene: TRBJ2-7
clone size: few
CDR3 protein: CACIRRGDEQYF
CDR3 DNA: TGTGCCTGTATCCGCAGGGGGGACGAGCAGTACTTC

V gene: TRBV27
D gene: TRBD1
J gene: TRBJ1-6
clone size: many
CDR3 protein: CASSVGQGNSPLHF
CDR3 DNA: TGTGCCAGCAGCGTGGGACAGGGTAATTCACCCCTCCACTTT

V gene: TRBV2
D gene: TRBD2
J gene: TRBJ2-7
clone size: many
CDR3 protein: CASAHLAGTPSYEQYF
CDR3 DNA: TGTGCCAGCGCTCATCTAGCGGGAACCCCGTCCTACGAGCAGTACTTC

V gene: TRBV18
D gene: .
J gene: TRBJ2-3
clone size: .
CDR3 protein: CASTHSGPLSTDTQYF
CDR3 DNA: TGTGCCAGCACCCACTCTGGACCTCTTTCCACAGATACGCAGTATTTT

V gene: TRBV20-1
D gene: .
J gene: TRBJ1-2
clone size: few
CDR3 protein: CSARDGGDNYGYTF
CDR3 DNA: TGCAGTGCTAGGGATGGGGGGGACAACTATGGCTACACCTTC

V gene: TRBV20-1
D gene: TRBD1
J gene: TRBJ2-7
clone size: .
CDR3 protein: CSARGDREREQYF
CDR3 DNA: TGCAGTGCTAGAGGGGACAGGGAAAGGGAGCAGTACTTC

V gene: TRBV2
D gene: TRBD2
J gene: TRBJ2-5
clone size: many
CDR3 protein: CASTRAGGDLETQYF
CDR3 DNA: TGTGCCAGCACCCGGGCGGGAGGTGATTTGGAGACCCAGTACTTC

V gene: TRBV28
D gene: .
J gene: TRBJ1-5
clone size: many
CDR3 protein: CASSFGNQPQHF
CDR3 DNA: TGTGCCAGCAGTTTCGGCAATCAGCCCCAGCATTTT

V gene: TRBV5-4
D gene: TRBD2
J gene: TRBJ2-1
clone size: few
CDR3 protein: CASSVTGTSGRNEQFF
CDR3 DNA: TGTGCCAGCAGCGTTACCGGGACTAGCGGGAGGAATGAGCAGTTCTTC

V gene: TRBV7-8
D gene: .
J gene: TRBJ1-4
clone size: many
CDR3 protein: CASSSAGRPNEKLFF
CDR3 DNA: TGTGCCAGCAGCTCCGCGGGGAGGCCTAATGAAAAACTGTTTTTT

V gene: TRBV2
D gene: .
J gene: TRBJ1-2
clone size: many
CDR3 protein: CASSDGPLGYGYTF
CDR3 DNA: TGTGCCAGCAGTGACGGGCCATTAGGGTATGGCTACACCTTC

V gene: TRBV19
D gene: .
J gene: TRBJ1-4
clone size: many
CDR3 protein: CASSPSWTNEKLFF
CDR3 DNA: TGTGCCAGTAGTCCCAGTTGGACTAATGAAAAACTGTTTTTT

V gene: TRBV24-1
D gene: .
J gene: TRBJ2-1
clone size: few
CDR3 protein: CAASDREDAYEQFF
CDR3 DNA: TGTGCCGCCAGTGACCGCGAGGATGCATATGAGCAGTTCTTC

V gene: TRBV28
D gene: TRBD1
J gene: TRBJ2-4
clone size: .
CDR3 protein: CASSSTGPAKNIQYF
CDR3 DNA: TGTGCCAGCAGTTCGACAGGGCCAGCCAAAAACATTCAGTACTTC

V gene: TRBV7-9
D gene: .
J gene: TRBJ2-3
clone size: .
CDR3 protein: CASSLESWADTQYF
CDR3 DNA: TGTGCCAGCAGCTTAGAAAGTTGGGCGGATACGCAGTATTTT

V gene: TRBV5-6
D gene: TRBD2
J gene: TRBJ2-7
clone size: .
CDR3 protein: CASSFYRRPSGDAYEQYF
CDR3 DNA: TGTGCCAGCAGCTTTTACAGGCGGCCTAGCGGGGATGCCTACGAGCAGTACTTC

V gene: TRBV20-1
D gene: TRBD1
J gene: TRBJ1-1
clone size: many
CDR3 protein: CSARRQGDPEAFF
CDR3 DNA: TGCAGTGCTAGGAGGCAGGGGGACCCTGAAGCTTTCTTT

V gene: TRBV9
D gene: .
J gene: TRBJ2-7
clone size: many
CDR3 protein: CASSVGGTDHYEQYF
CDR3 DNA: TGTGCCAGCAGCGTAGGAGGGACGGATCATTACGAGCAGTACTTC

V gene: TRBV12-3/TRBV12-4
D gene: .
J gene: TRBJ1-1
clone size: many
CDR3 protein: CASSSHRVGFTEAFF
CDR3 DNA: TGTGCCAGCAGTTCGCACAGGGTAGGGTTTACTGAAGCTTTCTTT

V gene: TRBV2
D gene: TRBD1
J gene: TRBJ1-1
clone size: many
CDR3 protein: CASSEQGVSTEAFF
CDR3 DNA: TGTGCCAGCAGTGAACAGGGGGTGAGCACTGAAGCTTTCTTT

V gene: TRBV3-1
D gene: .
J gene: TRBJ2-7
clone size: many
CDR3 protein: CASSQGRREQYF
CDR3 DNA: TGTGCCAGCAGCCAAGGGAGACGGGAGCAGTACTTC